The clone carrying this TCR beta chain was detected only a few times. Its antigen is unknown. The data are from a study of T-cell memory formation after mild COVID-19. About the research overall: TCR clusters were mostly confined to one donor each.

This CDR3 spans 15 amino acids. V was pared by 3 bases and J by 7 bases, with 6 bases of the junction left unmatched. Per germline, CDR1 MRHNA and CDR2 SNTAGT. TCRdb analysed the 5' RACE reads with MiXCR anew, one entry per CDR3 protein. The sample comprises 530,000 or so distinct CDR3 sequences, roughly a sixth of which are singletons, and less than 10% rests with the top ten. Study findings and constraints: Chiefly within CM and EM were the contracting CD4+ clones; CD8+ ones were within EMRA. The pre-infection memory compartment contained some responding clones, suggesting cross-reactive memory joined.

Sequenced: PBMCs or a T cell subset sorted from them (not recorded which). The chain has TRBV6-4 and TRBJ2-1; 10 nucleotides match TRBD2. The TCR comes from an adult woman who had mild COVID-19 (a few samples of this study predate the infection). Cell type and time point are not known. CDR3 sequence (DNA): TGTGCCAGCAGTGATACTAGCGGGGAAGGGAATGAGCAGTTCTTC. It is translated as CASSDTSGEGNEQFF.